The 32 T cell receptor beta chains given below trace back to one sample, sequenced in a study of blood T cell repertoires in COVID-19. The protocol was immunoSEQ multiplex PCR, while the TCRdb copy is restricted to in-frame clones and leaves out a portion. The sample has 110,000 or so clones; 86% are singletons. The sequenced material came from peripheral blood. These receptors all come from an older man who had recovered from COVID-19.

The chain recombines TRBV6-4 with TRBJ2-1; D may be TRBD2 (6 bases). Germline V gene lookup returns CDR1 MRHNA and CDR2 SNTAGT. The CDR3 contains 12 residues. V was clipped by 10 bases and J by 8 bases, with 15 bases between them. This CDR3 is CAKNGRYDEQFF. The DNA for the CDR3 is TGTGCCAAAAACGGGAGATACGATGAGCAGTTCTTC.

The chain has TRBV19 and TRBJ1-3, with 7 positions matching TRBD1. V gave up 5 bases and J gave up 1 base; unmatched junction bases: 8. The CDR3 length is 16 residues. Germline-derived CDR1 and CDR2 are LNHDA and SQIVND (reference sequence). The DNA of the CDR3 is TGTGCCAGTAGTGTCGCGGGGACAGCTTCTGGAAACACCATATATTTT. Amino acid sequence: CASSVAGTASGNTIYF.

The chain is built from TRBV5-4 and TRBJ2-2; 7 bases are shared with TRBD2. Germline lookup yields CDR1 SGHNT and CDR2 YYREEE (reference sequence). The CDR3 extends over 16 amino acids. Germline trimming cut 0 bases from V and 1 base from J; bases unmatched to any gene: 3. CDR3 sequence: CASSLDPSGNTGELFF. CDR3 in DNA: TGTGCCAGCAGCTTGGATCCTAGCGGGAACACCGGGGAGCTGTTTTTT.

A few counts support this clone. The rearrangement links TRBV5-4 to TRBJ1-5, with a possible D match to TRBD1 (5 bases). Germline V lookup: CDR1 SGHNT, CDR2 YYREEE (reference sequence). Trimming removed 4 bases from V and 3 bases from J, with 8 bases in between. This CDR3 has 13 amino acids. CDR3 bases: TGTGCCAGCAGCGCGGACACCAATCAGCCCCAGCATTTT. Translating it yields CASSADTNQPQHF.

This clone has a single count. V is TRBV19 and J is TRBJ1-2, with D hard to call. The ends were cut back, 5 bases at V and 7 bases at J, with 20 bases in the middle. The germline V gene encodes CDR1 LNHDA and CDR2 SQIVND (reference sequence). This CDR3 is 15 amino acids long. The CDR3, as DNA: TGTGCCAGTAGTGACCCGGGAGGCAAATTCTTTGGCTACACCTTC. Encoded protein: CASSDPGGKFFGYTF.

This clone came up a few times. The chain recombines TRBV7-7 with TRBJ1-2; TRBD1 matches 7 bases. The CDR3 is 17 amino acids. Looked up from germline, CDR1 is SSHAT and CDR2 is FNYEAQ (reference sequence). V was pared by 5 bases and J by 2 bases, with 14 bases of the junction left unmatched. The DNA for the CDR3 is TGTGCCAGCAGCCCCACAAGGAGAAGGGACAGCAACTATGGCTACACCTTC. This codes for CASSPTRRRDSNYGYTF.

The chain couples TRBV29-1 to TRBJ2-7, with D unresolved. The germline gives CDR1 SQVTM, CDR2 ANQGSEA. Deletions cut 0 bases from V and 0 bases from J, with 12 bases between. CDR3 length: 15 residues. The CDR3 region has the DNA TGCAGCGTTGAAGATCCAGGTTTCAGCTCCTACGAGCAGTACTTC. It specifies CSVEDPGFSSYEQYF.

The chain has TRBV10-3 and TRBJ2-7, with a tentative D call TRBD2 (7 bases). V was clipped by 6 bases and J by 6 bases, with 15 bases between them. The V gene's germline CDR1 is ENHRY and CDR2 SYGVKD. The CDR3 consists of 13 residues. DNA for the CDR3: TGTGCCATCAGCGGGGGGCGGGAGAGCGAGCAGTACTTC. Amino acids: CAISGGRESEQYF.

The V and J genes are TRBV4-3 and TRBJ2-7; 10 positions match TRBD1. The CDR3 is made up of 17 amino acids. Germline V gene lookup returns CDR1 LGHNA and CDR2 YSLEER. The V segment lost 3 bases and the J segment 0 bases; nucleotides outside the gene matches: 8. The CDR3 loop is CASSQELGQGGSYEQYF. As DNA, the CDR3 is TGCGCCAGCAGCCAGGAACTAGGACAGGGGGGCTCCTACGAGCAGTACTTC.

The rearrangement uses TRBV7-8 and TRBJ2-3; TRBD2 aligns across 7 bases. The V and J ends lost 1 base and 1 base, in that order; junction bases with no gene match: 8. The CDR3 is made up of 17 amino acids. CDR1 is SGHVS and CDR2 is FQNEAQ in the germline V gene. The CDR3 nucleotides read TGTGCCAGCAGCTTAGTGGGAGGGAACTTGGGCACAGATACGCAGTATTTT. Its protein is CASSLVGGNLGTDTQYF.

The rearrangement links TRBV9 to TRBJ1-5, with D possibly TRBD1 on 5 matching bases. Germline V gives CDR1 SGDLS, CDR2 YYNGEE. The germline V and J ends were trimmed by 0 bases and 6 bases, with 13 bases remaining between them. The CDR3 spans 15 residues. CDR3 sequence (DNA): TGTGCCAGCAGCGTAGCGGGGGACCGCAGTCAGCCCCAGCATTTT. It encodes CASSVAGDRSQPQHF.

The V and J genes are TRBV11-2 and TRBJ1-6; D possibly corresponds to TRBD1 (6 bases). The length of the CDR3 is 15 residues. V was clipped by 1 base and J by 10 bases, with 14 bases between them. Germline V CDR1 and CDR2: SGHAT, FQNNGV. CDR3: CASSLGTGLGSPLHF. The CDR3 DNA sequence: TGTGCCAGCAGCTTAGGAACAGGGTTGGGCTCACCCCTCCACTTT.

V gene TRBV29-1 combines with J gene TRBJ2-7, with D unresolved. The germline CDR1 and CDR2 sequences are SQVTM and ANQGSEA. V lost 4 bases and J 0 bases, leaving 7 bases between the germline ends. CDR3 length: 12 amino acids. The chain's CDR3 is CSVVLASYEQYF. Written as DNA, the CDR3 is TGCAGCGTTGTACTCGCCTCCTACGAGCAGTACTTC.

This clone was detected once. This chain uses TRBV28 with TRBJ2-5; 11 bases map to TRBD2. Trimming cost V 5 bases and J 5 bases; bases outside gene matches: 22. Germline V gives CDR1 MDHEN, CDR2 SYDVKM. This CDR3 spans 20 amino acids. CDR3 in amino acids: CASSPLRGKELAGGPETQYF. In DNA form, the CDR3 reads TGTGCCAGCAGTCCCCTGCGGGGGAAGGAGTTAGCGGGAGGGCCGGAGACCCAGTACTTC.

The chain joins TRBV19 to TRBJ1-2; 7 positions match TRBD1. V was clipped by 4 bases and J by 4 bases; unmatched bases: 3. Germline lookup yields CDR1 LNHDA and CDR2 SQIVND (reference sequence). The CDR3 is made up of 13 amino acids. CDR3 in DNA: TGTGCCAGTAGTAACAGGGGTGGCTATGGCTACACCTTC. Amino acid sequence: CASSNRGGYGYTF.

The genes are TRBV7-3 and TRBJ2-6; D not certain. V was shortened by 0 bases and J by 0 bases, with 6 bases between the two germline ends. Germline V gives CDR1 SGHTA, CDR2 FQGTGA. The CDR3 runs 16 residues. Here the CDR3 reads CASSLTRHSGANVLTF. The CDR3 DNA reads as TGTGCCAGCAGCTTAACCAGGCACTCTGGGGCCAACGTCCTGACTTTC.

The gene calls are TRBV7-3 and TRBJ2-3, with D unclear. Germline CDR1 and CDR2: SGHTA and FQGTGA. The CDR3 totals 13 residues. V was shortened by 5 bases and J by 3 bases, with 9 bases between the two germline ends. CDR3 DNA: TGTGCCAGCAGCCCGGTGTGGACAGATACGCAGTATTTT. Translated, it gives CASSPVWTDTQYF.

V is TRBV29-1 and J is TRBJ2-1, with D perhaps TRBD2 (6 bases). There are 15 residues in the CDR3. Germline V gene data show CDR1 as SQVTM and CDR2 as ANQGSEA. Trimming removed 7 bases at V and 0 bases at J, with 16 bases between. The CDR3 nucleotides are TGCAGCGGTGAGGGACTTCCTAGCTCCTACAATGAGCAGTTCTTC. Translating gives CSGEGLPSSYNEQFF.

The V and J genes are TRBV7-2 and TRBJ2-5; 15 bases line up with TRBD2. The CDR3 covers 16 residues. Germline trimming cut 5 bases from V and 2 bases from J; bases unmatched to any gene: 3. CDR1 SGHTA and CDR2 FQGNSA come from the germline V gene. The CDR3: CASSPGTSGRQETQYF. CDR3 DNA: TGTGCCAGCAGCCCAGGGACTAGCGGGAGGCAAGAGACCCAGTACTTC.

DNA for the CDR3: TGTGCCAGCAGTTACTCCGGGACAGGGGGCGAGCCCCAGCATTTT. Encoded protein: CASSYSGTGGEPQHF. This chain links TRBV6-2 or TRBV6-3 with TRBJ1-5; 12 bases fit TRBD1. Trimming at V came to 0 bases and at J to 8 bases, leaving 2 bases not matched to a gene. The CDR3 contains 15 residues. Per the germline V gene, CDR1 is MNHEY and CDR2 is SVGEGT.

This chain uses TRBV11-2 with TRBJ1-4, with D hard to call. Germline V gene sequence: CDR1 SGHAT, CDR2 FQNNGV. CDR3 length equals 14 residues. V was cut by 3 bases and J by 8 bases, with 13 bases left in between. The CDR3 region is CASSLGSRMEKLFF. DNA for the CDR3: TGTGCCAGCAGCTTGGGCAGCCGCATGGAAAAACTGTTTTTT.

The gene calls are TRBV30 and TRBJ1-1, with D unresolved. The CDR3 is made up of 14 amino acids. V lost 0 bases and J 5 bases, leaving 13 bases between the germline ends. Germline V gene data show CDR1 as GTSNPN and CDR2 as SVGIG (reference sequence). CDR3 in DNA: TGTGCCTGGAGTGTAACGGGGATCTATACTGAAGCTTTCTTT. Its protein is CAWSVTGIYTEAFF. The full variable domain, completed using reference TRBV30 and TRBJ1-1, is SQTIHQWPATLVQPVGSPLSLECTVEGTSNPNLYWYRQAAGRGLQLLFYSVGIGQISSEVPQNLSASRPQDRQFILSSKKLLLSDSGFYLCAWSVTGIYTEAFFGQGTRLTVV.

This clone occurred once. CDR3 protein: CASSQDVVFRQGVEEQYF. In nucleotides, the CDR3 is TGCGCCAGCAGCCAAGATGTGGTCTTCCGACAGGGAGTGGAAGAGCAGTACTTC. The chain recombines TRBV4-1 with TRBJ2-7; 7 nucleotides match TRBD1. The J segment lost 7 bases and the V segment lost 0 bases, leaving 18 bases of the junction unmatched. This CDR3 has 18 residues. Germline V gene data show CDR1 as MGHRA and CDR2 as YSYEKL.

The chain joins TRBV19 to TRBJ2-5; 9 bases are shared with TRBD1. The V gene's germline CDR1 is LNHDA and CDR2 SQIVND (reference sequence). The CDR3 contains 16 residues. Unmatched junction bases numbered 11, after V lost 4 bases and J lost 5 bases. The CDR3 loop reads CASSKITGGVKETQYF. CDR3 in DNA: TGTGCCAGTAGTAAAATAACAGGGGGCGTAAAGGAGACCCAGTACTTC. Full variable domain (missing parts from reference TRBV19 and TRBJ2-5): DGGITQSPKYLFRKEGQNVTLSCEQNLNHDAMYWYRQDPGQGLRLIYYSQIVNDFQKGDIAEGYSVSREKKESFPLTVTSAQKNPTAFYLCASSKITGGVKETQYFGPGTRLLVL.

The count of this clone is one. The chain employs TRBV10-3 and TRBJ2-1; 11 bases match TRBD2. The V gene's germline CDR1 is ENHRY and CDR2 SYGVKD. J lost 7 bases, V lost 5 bases, and 4 bases had no gene match. The CDR3 is made up of 14 amino acids. This chain's CDR3 is CAISPTSGVNEQFF. The DNA for the CDR3 is TGTGCCATCAGTCCGACTAGCGGGGTTAATGAGCAGTTCTTC.

This sequence joins TRBV5-8 and TRBJ1-1; 7 nucleotides line up with TRBD1. The CDR3 loop spans 15 amino acids. Germline-derived CDR1 and CDR2 are SGHTS and YDEGEE. Losses at the gene ends were 0 bases for V and 4 bases for J; bases not matched to a gene: 6. CDR3 in DNA: TGTGCCAGCAGCTTGGATGCAGGGGGAGGCACTGAAGCTTTCTTT. Translation: CASSLDAGGGTEAFF.

The J gene is TRBJ1-2, the V gene TRBV2, with 8 bases lining up with TRBD1. The CDR3 has 14 residues. From germline, CDR1 is SNHLY and CDR2 FYNNEI. The ends lost 3 bases at V and 4 bases at J; junction bases unmatched: 4. CDR3 nucleotide sequence: TGTGCCAGCAGTGAGAACAGGGGGGGCTATGGCTACACCTTC. This sequence encodes CASSENRGGYGYTF.

The V call is TRBV11-2, the J call TRBJ2-5; 7 bases map to TRBD1. After removal of 4 bases from V and 0 bases from J, the junction contained 5 bases not matched to a gene. Germline CDR1 reads SGHAT; CDR2 reads FQNNGV. There are 15 residues in the CDR3. The CDR3 nucleotides are TGTGCCAGCAGCTCCATGACAGGGAACCAAGAGACCCAGTACTTC. This gives the protein CASSSMTGNQETQYF.

The chain combines TRBV19 with TRBJ1-6, with D tentatively TRBD1 (5 bases). The CDR3 consists of 14 residues. Per the germline V gene, CDR1 is LNHDA and CDR2 is SQIVND (reference sequence). The ends were cut back, 6 bases at V and 9 bases at J, with 15 bases in the middle. The CDR3 bases are TGTGCCAGTAGGGAGGGGATAGATGGTTCACCCCTCCACTTT. Translated: CASREGIDGSPLHF.

The V and J genes are TRBV5-4 and TRBJ2-7, with a possible D match to TRBD2 (6 bases). The V end was cut by 0 bases, the J end by 12 bases, with 16 bases between. Germline CDR1 reads SGHNT; CDR2 reads YYREEE (reference sequence). The CDR3 has 13 amino acids. CDR3 region: CASSLAGGVIRYF. CDR3 DNA sequence: TGTGCCAGCAGCTTGGCCGGGGGAGTTATCAGGTACTTC.

The J gene is TRBJ2-1, the V gene TRBV7-2; possibly TRBD2 for D (6 bases). CDR1 and CDR2 (germline): SGHTA, FQGNSA. The CDR3 totals 15 residues. Trimming left V 7 bases short and J 8 bases short, with 21 bases between. Here the CDR3 reads CASTPQGLENYEQFF. Here the CDR3 DNA reads TGTGCCAGCACCCCCCAGGGACTCGAAAACTATGAGCAGTTCTTC.

The chain joins TRBV3-1 (or the pseudogene TRBV3-2) to TRBJ2-1; a possible D gene is TRBD2 (5 bases). Germline V gene data show CDR1 as LGHDT and CDR2 as YNNKEL (reference sequence). Deletions cut 1 base from V and 0 bases from J, with 7 bases between. The CDR3 has 15 residues. CDR3 amino acids: CASSQGGRSYNEQFF. The CDR3, as DNA: TGTGCCAGCAGCCAAGGCGGGCGCTCCTACAATGAGCAGTTCTTC.